This TCR beta chain was recovered during a study of cytomegalovirus exposure and HLA in healthy donors. General study results and limits: Evidence from a later analysis indicated that most CMV-associated TCR beta chains looked HLA-restricted.

There are 11 residues in the CDR3. V was clipped by 5 bases and J by 9 bases, with 8 bases between them. CDR1 is LGHNA, CDR2 YSLEER, per germline. With 60 Vbeta and 13 Jbeta primers, the PCR was carried out. Sequencing used immunoSEQ multiplex PCR; TCRdb keeps in-frame clones, though not all of them. There are around 150,000 clones in the sample; approximately 67% occur only once, and 4% to 5.5% lies in the top ten. Donors sampled were nominally healthy, though unrecorded immune exposures were likely. A word on this clone: Its antigen is as yet unknown.

The sample comprised PBMCs. This clonotype was sampled from a woman younger than 35 in good health and CMV-seropositive. The gene calls are TRBV4-3 and TRBJ2-1, with D maybe TRBD2 (5 bases). CDR3: CASSEGSEQFF. DNA for the CDR3: TGCGCCAGCAGCGAGGGTTCTGAGCAGTTCTTC.